Listed below are T cell receptor beta chains from one sample, sequenced in a study of T cell responses to AZD1222 COVID-19 vaccine. Produced via immunoSEQ multiplex PCR; TCRdb's table is partial and in-frame only. The profile shows about 170,000 clones, 85% to 95% of them singletons. Sample: peripheral blood, taken on day 0 of AZD1222 vaccination. These receptor sequences come from an adult in good health. The CDR3 runs from the conserved cysteine through the conserved F or W. A D gene is named only where the DNA matches it firmly. Clone size, where shown, is once, few, many, or a class for clones that have expanded.

CDR3 length	V gene	D gene	J gene	clone size	CDR3 protein	CDR3 DNA
15	TRBV18	NA	TRBJ1-5	once	CASSPNGRGNQPQHF	TGTGCCAGCTCACCAAATGGACGAGGCAATCAGCCCCAGCATTTT
15	TRBV6-4	NA	TRBJ2-7	NA	CASPGPRPRNYEQYF	TGTGCCAGTCCGGGCCCCAGGCCAAGAAACTACGAGCAGTACTTC
14	TRBV2	NA	TRBJ1-5	NA	CASRRERDDQPQHF	TGTGCCAGCAGAAGGGAAAGGGACGATCAGCCCCAGCATTTT
13	TRBV29-1	NA	TRBJ2-1	NA	CSVDARDRDEQFF	TGCAGCGTTGATGCGCGGGATAGAGATGAGCAGTTCTTC
14	TRBV7-9	NA	TRBJ2-7	NA	CASSQTGSSYEQYF	TGTGCCAGCTCCCAAACTGGGAGCTCCTACGAGCAGTACTTC
15	TRBV10-3	TRBD2	TRBJ2-7	once	CAIRGTSGPLYEQYF	TGTGCCATCAGGGGGACTAGCGGGCCCCTCTACGAGCAGTACTTC
12	TRBV7-6	NA	TRBJ2-2	NA	CASSLYTGELFF	TGTGCCAGCAGCTTATACACCGGGGAGCTGTTTTTT
13	TRBV15	NA	TRBJ1-1	NA	CATRLGMNTEAFF	TGTGCCACCAGATTGGGGATGAACACTGAAGCTTTCTTT
15	TRBV6-2/TRBV6-3	NA	TRBJ1-5	NA	CASSPVVGGHQPQHF	TGTGCCAGCAGTCCCGTTGTCGGGGGCCATCAGCCCCAGCATTTT
12	TRBV7-9	NA	TRBJ1-2	NA	CASSLGKYGYTF	TGTGCCAGCAGCTTGGGAAAGTATGGCTACACCTTC
14	TRBV19	TRBD2	TRBJ2-7	NA	CASSIASGRGEQYF	TGTGCCAGTAGTATAGCGAGCGGGAGGGGTGAGCAGTACTTC
17	TRBV5-5	NA	TRBJ1-1	NA	CASSLEGSTGPNTEAFF	TGTGCCAGCAGCTTGGAAGGTTCTACAGGGCCCAACACTGAAGCTTTCTTT
17	TRBV7-8	TRBD2	TRBJ2-1	NA	CASSLRWSGGADYEQFF	TGTGCCAGCAGCCTCCGGTGGAGCGGGGGGGCCGATTATGAGCAGTTCTTC
14	TRBV6-2/TRBV6-3	NA	TRBJ1-4	NA	CASSSGSTNEKLFF	TGTGCCAGCAGTTCCGGGTCAACTAATGAAAAACTGTTTTTT
12	TRBV30	NA	TRBJ2-5	once	CARGAGRETQYF	TGTGCCCGTGGGGCCGGTCGGGAGACCCAGTACTTC
15	TRBV5-1	NA	TRBJ1-3	NA	CASSLQAISGNTIYF	TGCGCCAGCAGCTTACAGGCCATCTCTGGAAACACCATATATTTT